This T cell receptor (beta chain) was recovered during a study of cytomegalovirus exposure and HLA in healthy donors. Study in general: Prior work identified around 100 million unique TCR beta sequences in 190 million or so T cells.

Researchers ran the PCR with 60 Vbeta and 13 Jbeta primers. Data came from immunoSEQ multiplex PCR; TCRdb stores just in-frame clones and leaves some out. This sample contains more than 200,000 clones. The CDR3 totals 14 residues. The germline V and J ends were trimmed by 3 bases and 0 bases, with 8 bases remaining between them. CDR1 and CDR2 from the germline V gene are KGHSH and LQKENI. Comments on this clone: The antigen is undetermined. This sample includes further DNA sequences coding for the same CDR3.

Regarding the study as a whole: For most TCR beta V segments, an earlier analysis put the productive rate at about 87% or about 30% of the time. The availability of immune exposure information extended only to CMV serostatus.

Input material: PBMCs. The chain is built from TRBV18 and TRBJ1-1, with a tentative D call TRBD1 (6 bases). This TCR came from a woman in her twenties or thirties in good health and CMV-seropositive. The CDR3 loop reads CASSPGQLNTEAFF. The CDR3 DNA is TGTGCCAGCTCACCGGGACAACTGAACACTGAAGCTTTCTTT.